This T cell receptor (beta chain) comes out of a study of beta chain features in type 1 diabetes (dated by TCRdb to between 2017 and 2018). With respect to the entire study: Mean age, gender distribution, total cell number and subset yield were not different between patients and healthy donors. A total of some 100,000,000 sorted cells were examined across all samples, and a strong correlation was observed between cell number per subset and RNA yield. In the study, recently diagnosed type 1 diabetes patients and matched healthy donors were compared on the TCRB repertoires of their sorted circulating CD4+ T cell subsets. Naive and central memory subsets were obtained from all 30 or so donors, but regulatory and stem cell-like memory subsets were isolated from only 8 patients and about 8 healthy donors. The research as a whole found: Only small numbers of individuals were included in the HLA sub-analyses, which left unresolved whether HLA type had any influence on TCRB rearrangement. In all four CD4+ subsets, TCRB CDR3 length was moderately but significantly shorter in type 1 diabetes patients. The naive, central memory and regulatory TCRB repertoires appeared to resemble one another more closely among patients than among healthy donors. Because cDNA rather than genomic DNA was sequenced, highly expressing activated cells could have been over-represented, although no difference in activation and CD3 levels was found between groups. Patients with type 1 diabetes made fewer insertions and deleted more nucleotides at VDJ recombination sites, implying thymic rearrangement abnormalities. PCR may preferentially amplify shorter templates, but because patient and control samples were amplified and corrected together, any resulting skew would affect both groups equally.

Remarks on this clone: Its target antigen remains unknown. Within one base of it there is no much larger clone, and no base qualities were kept.

Each donor gave one peripheral blood draw, about 110 mL on average, collected into heparinised tubes. Using a panel that included CD45RO, CCR7, CD25, CD127, CD95 and CD27, naive, central memory, regulatory and stem cell-like memory CD4+ T cells were sorted on a BD FACSAria II. All sorted populations exceeded 98% purity. PBMCs were isolated right away by Lymphoprep density gradient centrifugation and were stained directly, without culture. Samples were stained and sorted in pairs, with one healthy donor and one patient per experiment, so that batch effects were minimized. All of the isolated RNA was reverse transcribed with the High Capacity cDNA Reverse Transcription Kit, so expressed TCRB transcripts were sequenced. Deep immunoSEQ sequencing was performed on naive, central memory and regulatory T cell samples, with an average of roughly 3.6 million total reads per sample. Sorted cells were lysed in RLT buffer, and RNA was extracted using DNase-treated RNeasy Micro or Mini kits according to cell number. To prevent cross-contamination, each cell subset was processed individually, whereas patient and healthy donor samples were processed jointly. The immunoSEQ multiplex PCR was used to amplify TCRB sequences from cDNA, yielding 87-bp fragments that span the CDR3 region. Amplicons were sequenced on the Illumina HiSeq platform. The source study handled its data this way. Synthetic template baselines were used to correct PCR bias computationally, reads within Hamming distance 2 were collapsed together, and singletons that could not be merged were discarded. Reads were aligned to IMGT to assign V, D and J genes, CDR3 length, and insertions or deletions at six rearrangement sites. Within each subset, clonotype counts were normalized to the number of sorted cells before true diversity and Gini coefficients were calculated with the tcR R package. Repertoire sharing was quantified using the overlap coefficient calculated on TCRB nucleotide sequences. Out-of-frame TCRB sequences from naive cells were analyzed as a proxy for the pre-selection repertoire. TCRdb holds this immuneACCESS table with in-frame rearrangements only. Some clones are missing; in checked studies, unresolved V genes explain under half, and the rest has no known cause. The V and J calls and clone size are taken from that table; D and trimming were inferred from the DNA. The sample table shows under 350,000 clones, and around 25% are seen once. Clones ranked in the top ten supply 0.012% of the sample.

Reading the germline V gene gives CDR1 SGHRS and CDR2 YFSETQ. Trimming takes 0 bases from V and 2 bases from J, and the germline ends sit 14 bases apart. From cysteine to phenylalanine, the CDR3 is 16 amino acids long. Only the CDR3 region is kept as DNA, spanning 48 bases read in frame from base 1. Sequencing was performed on naive CD4+ T cells from blood. This sample's cell subset or site label indicates: true naive CD4+ T cells. The origin of this receptor is a woman in her thirties with type 1 diabetes. The chain is made from TRBV5-1 and TRBJ1-1, with no confidently assigned D gene. The sequenced DNA is TGCGCCAGCAGCTTGGTTGGCGGGAGGGAAAACACTGAAGCTTTCTTT. It specifies CASSLVGGRENTEAFF.